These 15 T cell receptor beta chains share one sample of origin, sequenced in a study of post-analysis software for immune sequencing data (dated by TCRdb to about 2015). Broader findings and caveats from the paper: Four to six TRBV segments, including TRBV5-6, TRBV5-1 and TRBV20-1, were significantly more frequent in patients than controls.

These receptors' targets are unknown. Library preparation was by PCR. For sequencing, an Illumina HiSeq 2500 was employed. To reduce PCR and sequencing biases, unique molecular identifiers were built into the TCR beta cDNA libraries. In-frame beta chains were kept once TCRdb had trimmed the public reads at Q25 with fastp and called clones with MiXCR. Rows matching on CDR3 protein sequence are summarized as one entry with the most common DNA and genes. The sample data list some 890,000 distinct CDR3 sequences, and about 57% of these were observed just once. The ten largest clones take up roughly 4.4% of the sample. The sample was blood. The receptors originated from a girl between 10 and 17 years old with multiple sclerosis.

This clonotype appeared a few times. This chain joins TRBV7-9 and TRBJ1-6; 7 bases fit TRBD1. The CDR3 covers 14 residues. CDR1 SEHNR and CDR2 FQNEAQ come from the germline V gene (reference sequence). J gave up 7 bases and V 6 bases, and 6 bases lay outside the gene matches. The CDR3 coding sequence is TGTGCCAGCAGTCTCACAGGGGCCAATTCACCCCTCCACTTT. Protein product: CASSLTGANSPLHF.

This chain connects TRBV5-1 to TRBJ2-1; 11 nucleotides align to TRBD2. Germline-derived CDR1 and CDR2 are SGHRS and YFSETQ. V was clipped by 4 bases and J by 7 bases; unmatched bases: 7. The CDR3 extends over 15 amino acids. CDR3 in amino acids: CASSQTSGGINEQFF. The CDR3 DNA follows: TGCGCCAGCAGCCAAACTAGCGGGGGTATAAATGAGCAGTTCTTC.

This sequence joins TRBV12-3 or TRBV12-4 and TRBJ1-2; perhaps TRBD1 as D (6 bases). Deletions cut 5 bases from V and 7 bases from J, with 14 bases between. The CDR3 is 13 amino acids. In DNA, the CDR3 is TGTGCCAGCAGTCCTGACAGGAATCTTGGCTACACCTTC. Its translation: CASSPDRNLGYTF.

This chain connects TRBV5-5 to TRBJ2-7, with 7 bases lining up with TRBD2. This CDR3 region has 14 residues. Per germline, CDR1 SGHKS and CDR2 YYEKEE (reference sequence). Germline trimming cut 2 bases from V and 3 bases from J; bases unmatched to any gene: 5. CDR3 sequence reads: CASSFSTSSYEQYF. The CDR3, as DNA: TGTGCCAGCAGCTTTTCGACTAGCAGCTACGAGCAGTACTTC.

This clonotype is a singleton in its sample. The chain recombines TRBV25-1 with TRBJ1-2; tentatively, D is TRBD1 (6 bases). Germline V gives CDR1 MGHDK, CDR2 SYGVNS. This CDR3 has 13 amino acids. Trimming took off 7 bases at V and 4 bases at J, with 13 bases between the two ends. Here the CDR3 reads CASMGGRGYGYTF. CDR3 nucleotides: TGTGCCAGCATGGGGGGGCGCGGCTATGGCTACACCTTC.

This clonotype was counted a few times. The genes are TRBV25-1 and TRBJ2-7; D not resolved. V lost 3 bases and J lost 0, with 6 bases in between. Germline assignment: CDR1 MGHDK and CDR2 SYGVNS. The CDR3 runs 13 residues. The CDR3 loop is CASSEVSSYEQYF. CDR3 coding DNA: TGTGCCAGCAGTGAGGTTAGCTCCTACGAGCAGTACTTC.

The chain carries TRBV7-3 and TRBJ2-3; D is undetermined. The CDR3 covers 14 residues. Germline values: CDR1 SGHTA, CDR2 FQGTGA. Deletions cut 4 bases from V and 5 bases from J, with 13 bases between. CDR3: CASSSGLPGDTQYF. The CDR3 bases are TGTGCCAGCAGCTCCGGTCTCCCGGGAGATACGCAGTATTTT. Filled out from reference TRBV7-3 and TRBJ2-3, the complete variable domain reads GAGVSQTPSNKVTEKGKYVELRCDPISGHTALYWYRQSLGQGPEFLIYFQGTGAADDSGLPNDRFFAVRPEGSVSTLKIQRTERGDSAVYLCASSSGLPGDTQYFGPGTRLTVL.

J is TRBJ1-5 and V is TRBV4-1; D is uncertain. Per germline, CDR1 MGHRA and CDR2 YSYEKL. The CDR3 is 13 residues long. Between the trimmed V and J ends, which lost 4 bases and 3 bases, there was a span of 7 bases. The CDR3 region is CASSPLYNQPQHF. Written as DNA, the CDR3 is TGCGCCAGCAGCCCGCTCTACAATCAGCCCCAGCATTTT.

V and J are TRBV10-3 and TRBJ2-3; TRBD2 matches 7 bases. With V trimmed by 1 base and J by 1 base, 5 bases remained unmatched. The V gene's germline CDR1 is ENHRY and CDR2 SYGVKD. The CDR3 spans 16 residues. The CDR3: CAISEFSGMGTDTQYF. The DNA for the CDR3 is TGTGCCATCAGTGAGTTCAGCGGGATGGGCACAGATACGCAGTATTTT.

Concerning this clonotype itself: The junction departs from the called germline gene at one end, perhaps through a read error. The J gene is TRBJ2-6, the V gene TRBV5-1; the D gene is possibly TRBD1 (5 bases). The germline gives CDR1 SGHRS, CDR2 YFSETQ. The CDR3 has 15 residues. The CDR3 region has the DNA TGCGCCAGCAGCTTGCAAAGGGCTGGGGCCAACGTCCCGACTTTC. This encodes CASSLQRAGANVPTF.

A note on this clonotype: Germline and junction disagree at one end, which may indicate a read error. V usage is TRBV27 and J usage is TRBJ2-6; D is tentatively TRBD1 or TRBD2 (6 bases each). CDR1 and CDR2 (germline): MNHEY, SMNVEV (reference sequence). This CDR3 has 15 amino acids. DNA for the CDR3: TGTGCCAGCAGTGTAAGGTTGTGGGGGGCCAACGTCCGGACTTTC. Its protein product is CASSVRLWGANVRTF.

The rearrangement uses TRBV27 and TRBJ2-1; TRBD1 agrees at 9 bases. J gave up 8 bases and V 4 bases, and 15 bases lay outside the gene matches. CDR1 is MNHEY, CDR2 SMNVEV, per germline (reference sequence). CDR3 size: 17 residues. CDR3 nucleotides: TGTGCCAGCAGTTCGGACCTCCGGGACAGGGTTCATGATGAGCAGTTCTTC. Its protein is CASSSDLRDRVHDEQFF.

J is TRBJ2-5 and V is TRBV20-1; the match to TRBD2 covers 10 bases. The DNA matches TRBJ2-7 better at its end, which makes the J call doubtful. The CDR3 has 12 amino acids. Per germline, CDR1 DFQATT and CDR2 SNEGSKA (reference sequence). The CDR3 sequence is CSASGTSDEQYF. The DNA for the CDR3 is TGCAGTGCCTCTGGGACTAGCGACGAGCAGTACTTC.

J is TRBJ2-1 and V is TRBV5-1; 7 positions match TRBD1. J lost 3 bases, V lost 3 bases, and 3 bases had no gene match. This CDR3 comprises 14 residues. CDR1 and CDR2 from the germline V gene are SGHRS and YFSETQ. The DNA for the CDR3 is TGCGCCAGCAGCTGGACAGGCGACTACAATGAGCAGTTCTTC. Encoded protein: CASSWTGDYNEQFF.

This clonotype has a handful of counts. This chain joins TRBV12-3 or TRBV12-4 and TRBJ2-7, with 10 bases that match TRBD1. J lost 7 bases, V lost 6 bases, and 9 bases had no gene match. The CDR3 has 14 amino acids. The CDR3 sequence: CASSTGTGVGEQYF. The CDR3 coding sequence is TGTGCCAGCAGCACCGGGACAGGGGTGGGGGAGCAGTACTTC.